Sequencing of this T cell receptor (beta chain) was carried out in a study of T cells after yellow fever vaccination. Findings and caveats of the study: Researchers noted that a small share of clonotypes showed up in both CD4 and CD8 compartments. Among primary-vaccination clones, most reappeared after the booster, at just under 98% for CD4 and 85% to 90% for CD8.

This clonotype was counted between two and nine times. Antigen unknown. MiXCR was run by TCRdb on the 5' RACE reads, yielding one entry per CDR3 protein. The table lists 550,000 to 750,000 distinct CDR3 sequences, roughly 14% of them singletons. Germline assignment: CDR1 SGHRS and CDR2 YFSETQ. V dropped 5 bases and J dropped 6; count of bases not matched to a gene: 8. The CDR3 covers 14 residues. Sequences were derived from PBMCs, sampled on the day of the yellow fever booster vaccination. The chain links TRBV5-1 to TRBJ2-3; 8 bases match TRBD2. The sequence derives from a man aged 25-40 years who received the YFV17D yellow fever vaccine. The CDR3 protein is CASRREGQADTQYF. CDR3 bases: TGCGCCAGCAGACGGGAGGGCCAGGCGGATACGCAGTATTTT.